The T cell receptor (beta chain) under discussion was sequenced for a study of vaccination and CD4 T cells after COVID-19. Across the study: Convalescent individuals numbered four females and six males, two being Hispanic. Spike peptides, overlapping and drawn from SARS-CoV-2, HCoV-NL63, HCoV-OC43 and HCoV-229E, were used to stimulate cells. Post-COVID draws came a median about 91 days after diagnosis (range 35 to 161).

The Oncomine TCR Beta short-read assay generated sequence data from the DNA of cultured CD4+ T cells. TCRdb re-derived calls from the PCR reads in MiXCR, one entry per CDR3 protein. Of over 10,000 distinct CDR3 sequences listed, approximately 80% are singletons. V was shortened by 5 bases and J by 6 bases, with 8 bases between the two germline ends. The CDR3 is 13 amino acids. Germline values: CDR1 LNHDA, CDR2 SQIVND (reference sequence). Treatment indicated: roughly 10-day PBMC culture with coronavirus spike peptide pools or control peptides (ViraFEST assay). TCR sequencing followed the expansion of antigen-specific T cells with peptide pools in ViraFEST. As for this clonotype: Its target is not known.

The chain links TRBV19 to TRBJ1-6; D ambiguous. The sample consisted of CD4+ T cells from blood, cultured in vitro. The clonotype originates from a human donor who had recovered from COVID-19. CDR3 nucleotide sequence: TGTGCCAGTAGTGCATGGACTAATTCACCCCTCCACTTT. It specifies CASSAWTNSPLHF.